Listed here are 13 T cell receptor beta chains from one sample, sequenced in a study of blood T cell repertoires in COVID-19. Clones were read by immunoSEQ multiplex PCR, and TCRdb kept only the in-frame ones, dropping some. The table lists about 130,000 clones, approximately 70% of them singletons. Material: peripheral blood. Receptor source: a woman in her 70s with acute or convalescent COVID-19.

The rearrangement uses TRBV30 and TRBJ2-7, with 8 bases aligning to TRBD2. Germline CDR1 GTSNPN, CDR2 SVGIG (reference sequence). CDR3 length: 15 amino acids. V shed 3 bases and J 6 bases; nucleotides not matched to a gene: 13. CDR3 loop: CAWRPISGGPLEQYF. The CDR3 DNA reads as TGTGCCTGGAGGCCTATAAGCGGGGGCCCCCTCGAGCAGTACTTC.

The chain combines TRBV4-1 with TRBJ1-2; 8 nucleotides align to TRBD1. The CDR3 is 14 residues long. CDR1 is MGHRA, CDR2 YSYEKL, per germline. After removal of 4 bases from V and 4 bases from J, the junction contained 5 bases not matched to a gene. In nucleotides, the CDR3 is TGCGCCAGCAGCCCTGGACAGGGCAGCTATGGCTACACCTTC. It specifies CASSPGQGSYGYTF.

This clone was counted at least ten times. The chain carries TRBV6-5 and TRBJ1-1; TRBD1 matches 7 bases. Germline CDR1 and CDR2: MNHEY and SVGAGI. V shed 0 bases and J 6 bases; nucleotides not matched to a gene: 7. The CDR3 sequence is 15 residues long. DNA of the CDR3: TGTGCCAGCAGTTACTCGAGGGGGCTAGCCGCTGAAGCTTTCTTT. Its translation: CASSYSRGLAAEAFF.

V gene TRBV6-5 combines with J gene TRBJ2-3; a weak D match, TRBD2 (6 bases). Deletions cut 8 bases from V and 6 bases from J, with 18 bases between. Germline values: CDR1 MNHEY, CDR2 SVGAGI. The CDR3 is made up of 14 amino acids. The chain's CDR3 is CASGAGGTMDTQYF. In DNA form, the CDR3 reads TGTGCCAGCGGGGCAGGAGGGACCATGGATACGCAGTATTTT.

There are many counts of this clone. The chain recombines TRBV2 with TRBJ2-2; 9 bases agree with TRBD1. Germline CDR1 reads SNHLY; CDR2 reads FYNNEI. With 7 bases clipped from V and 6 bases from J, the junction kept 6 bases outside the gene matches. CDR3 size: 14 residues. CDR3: CASNGQGWSGELFF. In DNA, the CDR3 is TGTGCCAGCAATGGACAGGGGTGGTCCGGGGAGCTGTTTTTT.

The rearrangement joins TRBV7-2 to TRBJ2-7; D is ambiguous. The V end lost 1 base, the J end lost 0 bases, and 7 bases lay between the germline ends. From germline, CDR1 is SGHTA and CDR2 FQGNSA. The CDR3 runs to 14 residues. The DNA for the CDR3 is TGTGCCAGCAGCTTAGACAGCAGCTCCTACGAGCAGTACTTC. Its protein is CASSLDSSSYEQYF.

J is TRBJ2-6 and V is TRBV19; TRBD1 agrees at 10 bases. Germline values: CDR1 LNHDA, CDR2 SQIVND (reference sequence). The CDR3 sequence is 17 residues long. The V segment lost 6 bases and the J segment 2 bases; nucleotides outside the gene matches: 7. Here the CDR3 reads CASSRTDRGTGANVLTF. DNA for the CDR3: TGTGCCAGTAGCCGGACGGACAGGGGGACTGGGGCCAACGTCCTGACTTTC. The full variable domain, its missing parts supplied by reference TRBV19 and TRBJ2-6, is DGGITQSPKYLFRKEGQNVTLSCEQNLNHDAMYWYRQDPGQGLRLIYYSQIVNDFQKGDIAEGYSVSREKKESFPLTVTSAQKNPTAFYLCASSRTDRGTGANVLTFGAGSRLTVL.

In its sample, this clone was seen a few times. CDR3 sequence reads: CASSQAPSRGYTF. In DNA form, the CDR3 reads TGTGCCAGCAGCCAAGCCCCAAGTCGGGGCTACACCTTC. V gene TRBV3-1 (or the pseudogene TRBV3-2) combines with J gene TRBJ1-2; the D is unclear. V was shortened by 1 base and J by 8 bases, with 11 bases between the two germline ends. The CDR3 runs 13 residues. The germline CDR1 and CDR2 sequences are LGHDT and YNNKEL (reference sequence).

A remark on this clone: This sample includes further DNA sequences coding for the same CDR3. CDR3 residues: CASSRGYGYTF. The DNA for the CDR3 is TGTGCCAGCAGCAGGGGATATGGCTACACCTTC. The rearrangement uses TRBV6-5 and TRBJ1-2; a possible D gene is TRBD1 (6 bases). The V end lost 6 bases, the J end lost 5 bases, and 7 bases lay between the germline ends. The V gene's germline CDR1 is MNHEY and CDR2 SVGAGI. The CDR3 runs 11 residues.

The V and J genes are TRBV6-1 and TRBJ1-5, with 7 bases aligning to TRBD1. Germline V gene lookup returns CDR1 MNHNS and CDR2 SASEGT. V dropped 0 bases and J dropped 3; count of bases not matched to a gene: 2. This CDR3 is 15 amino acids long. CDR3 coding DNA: TGTGCCAGCAGTGAAGCGGACAGGTTCAATCAGCCCCAGCATTTT. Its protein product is CASSEADRFNQPQHF.

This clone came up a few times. CDR3 coding DNA: TGTGCCAGCAGCTGGCAGGGACTAGCGGGAACTGATGAGCAGTTCTTC. Its protein product is CASSWQGLAGTDEQFF. The rearrangement uses TRBV11-2 and TRBJ2-1; 13 bases line up with TRBD2. This CDR3 is built from 16 residues. Germline V gene lookup returns CDR1 SGHAT and CDR2 FQNNGV. V lost 4 bases to trimming and J lost 8 bases; unmatched junction nucleotides: 8. The full variable domain, its missing parts supplied by reference TRBV11-2 and TRBJ2-1, is EAGVAQSPRYKIIEKRQSVAFWCNPISGHATLYWYQQILGQGPKLLIQFQNNGVVDDSQLPKDRFSAERLKGVDSTLKIQPAKLEDSAVYLCASSWQGLAGTDEQFFGPGTRLTVL.

The CDR3 DNA is TGTGCTAGTGGTTTGGTATCAGGGGGGCAACACGGGGAGCTGTTTTTT. Protein product: CASGLVSGGQHGELFF. The genes are TRBV12-5 and TRBJ2-2; possibly TRBD1 for D (7 bases). The CDR3 contains 16 residues. Germline CDR1 reads LGHNT; CDR2 reads FRNRAP. Trimming left V 0 bases short and J 7 bases short, with 15 bases between.

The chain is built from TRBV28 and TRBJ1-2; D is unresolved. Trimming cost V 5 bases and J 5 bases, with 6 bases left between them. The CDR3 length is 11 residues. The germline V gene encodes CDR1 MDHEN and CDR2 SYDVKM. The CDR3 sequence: CASSTEYGYTF. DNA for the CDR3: TGTGCCAGCAGTACAGAGTATGGCTACACCTTC.